Sequencing of this TCR beta chain was carried out in a study of shared clonotypes between healthy human individuals. Germline values: CDR1 SGHRS, CDR2 YFSETQ. V dropped 4 bases and J dropped 3 bases, with 17 bases sitting between them. This CDR3 region has 16 residues. Assay execution proceeded at the deep level. Sequenced by immunoSEQ multiplex PCR; TCRdb stores in-frame clones only, minus some. The sample consists of about 1,800,000 clones, about 95% of them appearing once. Positive CCR7 selection of CD45RO-negative cells yielded the naive CD8 cells, and terminally differentiated effector memory CD45RA+ cells were excluded.

The receptor's source is a man aged 18 to 30 in good health. Sequences were obtained from naive CD8+ T cells sorted from blood. This chain joins TRBV5-1 and TRBJ2-1; D may be TRBD1 or TRBD2 (5 bases each). CDR3 region: CASSPYSGTNYNEQFF. The CDR3, as DNA: TGCGCCAGCAGCCCTTATTCAGGGACGAACTACAATGAGCAGTTCTTC.